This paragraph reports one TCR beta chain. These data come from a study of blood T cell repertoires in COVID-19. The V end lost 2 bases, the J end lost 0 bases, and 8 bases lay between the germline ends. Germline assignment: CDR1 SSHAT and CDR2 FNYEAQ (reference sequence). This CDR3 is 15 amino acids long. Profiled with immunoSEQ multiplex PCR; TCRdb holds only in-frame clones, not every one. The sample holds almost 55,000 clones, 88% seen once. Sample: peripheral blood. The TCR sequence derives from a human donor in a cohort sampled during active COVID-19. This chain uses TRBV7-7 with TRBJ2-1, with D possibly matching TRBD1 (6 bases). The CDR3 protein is CASSLRTVSYNEQFF. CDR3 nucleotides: TGTGCCAGCAGCTTACGGACAGTCTCCTACAATGAGCAGTTCTTC. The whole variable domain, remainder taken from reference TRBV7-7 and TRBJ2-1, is GAGVSQSPRYKVTKRGQDVTLRCDPISSHATLYWYQQALGQGPEFLTYFNYEAQPDKSGLPSDRFSAERPEGSISTLTIQRTEQRDSAMYRCASSLRTVSYNEQFFGPGTRLTVL.